This T cell receptor (beta chain) came from a study of CD8+ T cells in alopecia areata. Whole-study findings and limits: Shared TCR sequences were less clear between patients than in mice, possibly partly from HLA diversity.

Extraction of RNA preceded its reverse transcription into cDNA, which served as the sequencing template. Assay: immunoSEQ multiplex PCR; the TCRdb copy retains only in-frame clones and omits some. Among 190,000 or so clones listed, around three fifths were seen once. The CDR3 totals 13 residues. Germline CDR1 is SEHNR and CDR2 is FQNEAQ (reference sequence). V lost 7 bases, J lost 5 bases, and 7 bases stayed unmatched. Treatment: oral pan-JAK inhibitor, 5-10 mg twice daily. To note about this clone: Its antigen is as yet unknown.

This material consisted of CD8+ T cells sorted from blood, taken at week 24, from a patient treated with tofacitinib. The clonotype was recovered from a human donor with alopecia areata. The V call is TRBV7-9, the J call TRBJ2-7, with 8 bases that match TRBD1. Here the CDR3 DNA reads TGTGCCAGCACCAGGACAGGGTACCACGAGCAGTACTTC. Protein sequence: CASTRTGYHEQYF.